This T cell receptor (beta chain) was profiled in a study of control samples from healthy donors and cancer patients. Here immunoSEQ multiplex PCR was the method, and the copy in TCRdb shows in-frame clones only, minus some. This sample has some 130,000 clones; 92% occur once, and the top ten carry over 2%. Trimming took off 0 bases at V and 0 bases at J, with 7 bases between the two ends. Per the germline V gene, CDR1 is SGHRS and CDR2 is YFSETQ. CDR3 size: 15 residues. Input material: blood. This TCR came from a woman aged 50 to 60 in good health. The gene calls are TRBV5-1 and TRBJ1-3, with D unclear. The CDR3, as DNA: TGCGCCAGCAGCTTGGACAGCTTCTCTGGAAACACCATATATTTT. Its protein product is CASSLDSFSGNTIYF.